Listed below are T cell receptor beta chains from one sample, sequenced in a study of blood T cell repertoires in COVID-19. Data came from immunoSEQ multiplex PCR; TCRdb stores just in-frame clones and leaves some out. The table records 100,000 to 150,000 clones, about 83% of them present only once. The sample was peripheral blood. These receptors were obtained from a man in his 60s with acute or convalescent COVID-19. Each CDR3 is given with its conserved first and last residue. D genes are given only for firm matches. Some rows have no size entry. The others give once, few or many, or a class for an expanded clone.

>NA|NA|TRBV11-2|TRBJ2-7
CASSLGELEQYF
TGTGCCAGCAGCCTCGGGGAGCTTGAGCAGTACTTC
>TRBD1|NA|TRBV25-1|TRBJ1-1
CASSEPGTVTEAFF
TGTGCCAGCAGTGAACCCGGGACAGTCACTGAAGCTTTCTTT
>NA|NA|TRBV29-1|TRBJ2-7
CSVGPPGGATYEQYF
TGCAGCGTTGGGCCCCCAGGAGGGGCCACCTACGAGCAGTACTTC
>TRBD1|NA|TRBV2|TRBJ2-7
CASRGEGGDAYEQYF
TGTGCCAGCAGGGGTGAAGGGGGCGATGCCTACGAGCAGTACTTC
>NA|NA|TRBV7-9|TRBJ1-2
CASSLDGGGYGYTF
TGTGCCAGCAGCTTAGACGGGGGAGGCTATGGCTACACCTTC
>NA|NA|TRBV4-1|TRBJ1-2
CASSQFTAGPNGYTF
TGCGCCAGCAGCCAATTCACCGCAGGGCCCAATGGCTACACCTTC
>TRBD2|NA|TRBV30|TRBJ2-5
CAWSASTSGVETQYF
TGTGCCTGGAGTGCCTCGACTAGCGGGGTCGAGACCCAGTACTTC
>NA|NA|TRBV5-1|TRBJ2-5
CASSLHGDLGTQYF
TGCGCCAGCAGCTTGCATGGTGACCTAGGGACCCAGTACTTC
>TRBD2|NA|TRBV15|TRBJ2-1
CATSTTSGRAGNEQFF
TGTGCCACCAGCACTACTAGCGGGAGGGCCGGGAATGAGCAGTTCTTC
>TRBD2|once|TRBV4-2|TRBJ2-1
CASSHPGGEQFF
TGTGCCAGCAGCCACCCGGGAGGTGAGCAGTTCTTC
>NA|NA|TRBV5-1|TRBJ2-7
CASSLVGGHYEQYF
TGCGCCAGCAGCTTGGTGGGGGGGCACTACGAGCAGTACTTC
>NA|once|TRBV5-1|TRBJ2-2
CASRPLQEGGELFF
TGCGCCAGCAGGCCCCTCCAGGAGGGCGGGGAGCTGTTTTTT